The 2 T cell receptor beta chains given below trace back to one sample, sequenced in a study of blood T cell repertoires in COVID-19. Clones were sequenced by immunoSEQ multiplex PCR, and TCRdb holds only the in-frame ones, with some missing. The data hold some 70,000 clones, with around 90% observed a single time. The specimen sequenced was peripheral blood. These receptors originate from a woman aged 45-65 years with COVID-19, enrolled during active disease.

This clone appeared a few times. CDR3 sequence: CASRGGLGYTF. The CDR3 DNA is TGTGCCTCCCGGGGAGGGTTGGGCTACACCTTC. This chain joins TRBV30 and TRBJ1-2, with D unresolved. Trimming shortened V by 7 bases and J by 8 bases, and 14 bases separated the two germline ends. CDR3 size: 11 residues. Germline loops: CDR1 GTSNPN, CDR2 SVGIG (reference sequence).

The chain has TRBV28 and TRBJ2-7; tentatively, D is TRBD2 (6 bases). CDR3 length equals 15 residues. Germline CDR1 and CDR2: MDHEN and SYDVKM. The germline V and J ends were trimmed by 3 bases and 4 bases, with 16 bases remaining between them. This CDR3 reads CASSLVEGAIYEQYF. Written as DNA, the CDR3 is TGTGCCAGCAGTTTGGTGGAGGGAGCTATTTACGAGCAGTACTTC.